Below are 3 T cell receptor beta chains sequenced from a single sample in a study of beta chain features in type 1 diabetes. The study reverse transcribed the entire isolated RNA, so it sequenced expressed TCRB transcripts. The data were produced by immunoSEQ multiplex PCR, yet TCRdb's version contains in-frame clones alone and is incomplete. This sample has about 150,000 clones, with about 8.5% found just once. Sequenced material: central memory CD4+ T cells from blood. The source of these receptors is a young man in good health.

This clone was found many times. The chain uses TRBV25-1 and TRBJ1-1, with D uncertain. This CDR3 has 14 amino acids. Germline lookup yields CDR1 MGHDK and CDR2 SYGVNS. The ends were cut back, 2 bases at V and 6 bases at J, with 13 bases in the middle. The CDR3 bases are TGTGCCAGCAGTGAAGATCTTACACCAGCTGAAGCTTTCTTT. It codes for CASSEDLTPAEAFF. The full variable domain, completed using reference TRBV25-1 and TRBJ1-1, is EADIYQTPRYLVIGTGKKITLECSQTMGHDKMYWYQQDPGMELHLIHYSYGVNSTEKGDLSSESTVSRIRTEHFPLTLESARPSHTSQYLCASSEDLTPAEAFFGQGTRLTVV.

This chain connects TRBV30 to TRBJ1-4, with D unresolved. The germline V gene encodes CDR1 GTSNPN and CDR2 SVGIG (reference sequence). The length of the CDR3 is 13 residues. The V and J ends lost 2 bases and 12 bases respectively, with 16 bases between them. DNA of the CDR3: TGTGCCTGGAGTCCTTATGGGCAGTTTGAACTGTTTTTT. It translates to CAWSPYGQFELFF.

This clone was counted only a few times. The chain combines TRBV9 with TRBJ1-4, with 9 bases fitting TRBD1. CDR3 size: 14 residues. V shed 4 bases, J shed 8 bases, and the junction held 6 bases outside the gene matches. Germline lookup yields CDR1 SGDLS and CDR2 YYNGEE. In DNA, the CDR3 is TGTGCCAGCAGCCAGGGACAGGGTGGAGAAAAACTGTTTTTT. The encoded protein is CASSQGQGGEKLFF. Filled out from reference TRBV9 and TRBJ1-4, the complete variable domain reads DSGVTQTPKHLITATGQRVTLRCSPRSGDLSVYWYQQSLDQGLQFLIQYYNGEERAKGNILERFSAQQFPDLHSELNLSSLELGDSALYFCASSQGQGGEKLFFGSGTQLSVL.